These 26 T cell receptor beta chains came from one sample sequenced in a study of cytomegalovirus exposure and HLA in healthy donors. A multiplex PCR was run with 60 Vbeta primers and 13 Jbeta primers. Method: immunoSEQ multiplex PCR; TCRdb's copy keeps in-frame clones and lacks some. The sample lists about 170,000 clones; 60% to 85% were seen once. Sequencing input: PBMCs. All receptors come from a female donor in good health and CMV-seronegative.

The V and J genes are TRBV10-3 and TRBJ2-3; D is undetermined. The CDR3 is made up of 12 amino acids. Germline V gives CDR1 ENHRY, CDR2 SYGVKD. V lost 2 bases and J lost 4, with 4 bases in between. CDR3 protein: CAISEIADTQYF. Here the CDR3 DNA reads TGTGCCATCAGTGAGATAGCAGATACGCAGTATTTT.

The chain combines TRBV5-4 with TRBJ2-3, with 7 bases identical to TRBD1. V lost 4 bases, J lost 3 bases, and 5 bases stayed unmatched. Germline V lookup: CDR1 SGHNT, CDR2 YYREEE (reference sequence). This CDR3 has 14 residues. DNA of the CDR3: TGTGCCAGCAGCCAGGACAGGAGGACAGATACGCAGTATTTT. Translating gives CASSQDRRTDTQYF. Variable domain in full (rest from reference TRBV5-4 and TRBJ2-3): ETGVTQSPTHLIKTRGQQVTLRCSSQSGHNTVSWYQQALGQGPQFIFQYYREEENGRGNFPPRFSGLQFPNYSSELNVNALELDDSALYLCASSQDRRTDTQYFGPGTRLTVL.

This chain links TRBV2 with TRBJ2-7; TRBD2 might be the D (7 bases). Deletions cut 6 bases from V and 5 bases from J, with 20 bases between. The CDR3 contains 15 residues. CDR1 and CDR2 from the germline V gene are SNHLY and FYNNEI. The CDR3 region has the DNA TGTGCCAGCAGGAACAGGGAGGGTCGGGGAGACGAGCAGTACTTC. Translating it yields CASRNREGRGDEQYF. The variable domain in full, completed from reference TRBV2 and TRBJ2-7, reads EPEVTQTPSHQVTQMGQEVILRCVPISNHLYFYWYRQILGQKVEFLVSFYNNEISEKSEIFDDQFSVERPDGSNFTLKIRSTKLEDSAMYFCASRNREGRGDEQYFGPGTRLTVT.

The chain joins TRBV15 to TRBJ1-3, with TRBD1 as a possible D gene (5 bases). This CDR3 has 15 residues. Germline-derived CDR1 and CDR2 are LNHNV and YYDKDF (reference sequence). Trimming removed 1 base at V and 0 bases at J, with 7 bases between. This CDR3 reads CATSRAGISGNTIYF. In DNA, the CDR3 is TGTGCCACCAGCAGAGCAGGGATCTCTGGAAACACCATATATTTT.

The V call is TRBV9, the J call TRBJ1-1, with 8 bases matching TRBD1. Trimming cost V 4 bases and J 1 base; bases outside gene matches: 9. CDR1 is SGDLS, CDR2 YYNGEE, per germline. This CDR3 comprises 16 residues. DNA of the CDR3: TGTGCCAGCAGCTCTTCCGACAGGGGTGGGAACACTGAAGCTTTCTTT. Protein sequence: CASSSSDRGGNTEAFF.

A remark on this clone: The junction differs from germline at one of its ends, possibly a read error. Other DNA sequences within the sample encode an identical CDR3. The chain recombines TRBV10-3 with TRBJ1-2; 10 nucleotides match TRBD1. CDR3 length equals 13 residues. Germline loops: CDR1 ENHRY, CDR2 SYGVKD. This chain's CDR3 is CAISGGQGNGYTF. In DNA form, the CDR3 reads TGTGCCATCAGTGGGGGACAGGGGAATGGCTACACCTTT.

The rearrangement uses TRBV28 and TRBJ1-5; maybe TRBD1 (5 bases). The CDR3 runs to 17 residues. V lost 6 bases and J 6 bases, leaving 24 bases between the germline ends. Germline V gives CDR1 MDHEN, CDR2 SYDVKM. The CDR3 reads CASSTKGVPKASQPQHF. The CDR3 bases are TGTGCCAGCAGCACTAAAGGGGTCCCCAAAGCCAGTCAGCCCCAGCATTTT.

CDR3: CASSVFADTQYF. CDR3 sequence (DNA): TGTGCCAGCAGCGTTTTCGCAGATACGCAGTATTTT. The chain joins TRBV25-1 to TRBJ2-3; D call uncertain. Germline V gives CDR1 MGHDK, CDR2 SYGVNS. Trimming pared 6 bases from V and 4 bases from J, leaving 8 bases between. The length of the CDR3 is 12 residues.

This clone appeared a single time. V and J are TRBV6-4 and TRBJ2-7, with 11 positions matching TRBD2. V dropped 6 bases and J dropped 0; count of bases not matched to a gene: 13. This CDR3 region has 18 residues. CDR1 is MRHNA and CDR2 is SNTAGT in the germline V gene. CDR3 loop: CASSTPGLADVDSYEQYF. The DNA for the CDR3 is TGTGCCAGCAGCACTCCGGGACTAGCGGATGTAGACTCCTACGAGCAGTACTTC.

This rearrangement joins TRBV29-1 to TRBJ1-2; D gene uncertain. The germline V gene has CDR1 SQVTM and CDR2 ANQGSEA. V gave up 6 bases and J gave up 4 bases, with 12 bases separating them. CDR3 length equals 12 residues. CDR3 sequence reads: CSVNQEGYGYTF. The DNA for the CDR3 is TGCAGCGTCAATCAAGAGGGCTATGGCTACACCTTC. The full variable domain, rest sourced from reference TRBV29-1 and TRBJ1-2, is SAVISQKPSRDICQRGTSLTIQCQVDSQVTMMFWYRQQPGQSLTLIATANQGSEATYESGFVIDKFPISRPNLTFSTLTVSNMSPEDSSIYLCSVNQEGYGYTFGSGTRLTVV.

V gene TRBV5-4 combines with J gene TRBJ2-2; perhaps TRBD2 as D (5 bases). Deletions cut 2 bases from V and 4 bases from J, with 6 bases between. The CDR3 totals 13 residues. CDR1 and CDR2 (germline): SGHNT, YYREEE (reference sequence). The chain's CDR3 is CASSLTSTGELFF. The CDR3 DNA reads TGTGCCAGCAGCTTAACTAGCACCGGGGAGCTGTTTTTT.

In the case of this clone: Its ends do not fully match the called genes, so a read error is possible. The V call is TRBV14, the J call TRBJ1-1; 8 nucleotides line up with TRBD1. Germline V gene lookup returns CDR1 SGHDN and CDR2 FVKESK. The CDR3 spans 15 residues. The DNA of the CDR3 is TGTGCCGGCAGCAGGCGGGGGACAGGGAACACTGAAGCTTTCTTT. It encodes CAGSRRGTGNTEAFF.

V gene TRBV27 combines with J gene TRBJ2-2; 9 positions match TRBD2. Germline CDR1 and CDR2: MNHEY and SMNVEV (reference sequence). The CDR3 is 17 amino acids. V lost 5 bases to trimming and J lost 6 bases; unmatched junction nucleotides: 13. In DNA, the CDR3 is TGTGCCAGCAGTCTAGACGGGTTAGCGGGAGAGGCCGGGGAGCTGTTTTTT. Translation gives CASSLDGLAGEAGELFF.

This rearrangement joins TRBV27 to TRBJ2-7, with D unclear. Germline V gene sequence: CDR1 MNHEY, CDR2 SMNVEV (reference sequence). The CDR3 consists of 13 residues. V gave up 5 bases and J gave up 0 bases, with 8 bases separating them. CDR3 in DNA: TGTGCCAGCAGTCCCCTGAGCTCCTACGAGCAGTACTTC. This translates into CASSPLSSYEQYF.

This clone was seen a single time. Compared with germline, one end of the junction differs, possibly owing to a read error. This chain uses TRBV7-7 with TRBJ2-3, with a possible D match to TRBD1 (5 bases). The germline V gene encodes CDR1 SSHAT and CDR2 FNYEAQ (reference sequence). The CDR3 consists of 13 residues. CDR3 sequence: CASSLDRTDTQYF. The CDR3 DNA reads as TGTGCTAGCAGCTTAGACAGAACAGATACGCAGTATTTT.

The V gene is TRBV6-5, the J gene TRBJ2-5, with no clear D. The CDR3 totals 13 residues. Germline V lookup: CDR1 MNHEY, CDR2 SVGAGI. V lost 8 bases, J lost 4 bases, and 14 bases lay in between. The CDR3 DNA sequence: TGTGCCAGCGTCGAGCCGGGTAGAGAGACCCAGTACTTC. It encodes CASVEPGRETQYF.

The chain recombines TRBV25-1 with TRBJ2-7, with a possible D match to TRBD2 (6 bases). Trimming cost V 4 bases and J 6 bases, with 16 bases left between them. CDR3 length: 14 amino acids. Germline V gene sequence: CDR1 MGHDK, CDR2 SYGVNS. CDR3 loop: CASSANLWGVEQYF. In DNA form, the CDR3 reads TGTGCCAGCAGTGCCAACCTTTGGGGGGTCGAGCAGTACTTC.

The chain recombines TRBV5-4 with TRBJ2-1; the match to TRBD2 covers 9 bases. Trimming removed 1 base from V and 2 bases from J; junction bases left unmatched: 1. The germline CDR1 and CDR2 sequences are SGHNT and YYREEE (reference sequence). The CDR3 has 15 amino acids. This CDR3 reads CASSLSGGPYNEQFF. The CDR3 bases are TGTGCCAGCAGCTTGAGCGGGGGGCCCTACAATGAGCAGTTCTTC.

The chain links TRBV4-1 to TRBJ2-5; 9 positions agree with TRBD1. The germline CDR1 and CDR2 sequences are MGHRA and YSYEKL. This CDR3 comprises 15 residues. The J segment lost 5 bases and the V segment lost 10 bases, leaving 14 bases of the junction unmatched. This CDR3 is CATTSRGTGFETQYF. CDR3 sequence (DNA): TGCGCCACAACTTCTCGGGGGACAGGGTTTGAGACCCAGTACTTC.

J is TRBJ1-1 and V is TRBV7-3, with D possibly matching TRBD1 (6 bases). CDR3 length: 15 residues. Germline CDR1 reads SGHTA; CDR2 reads FQGTGA. V gave up 1 base and J gave up 1 base, with 10 bases separating them. Here the CDR3 DNA reads TGTGCCAGCAGCTTAAGTGGGGGGGCGAACACTGAAGCTTTCTTT. It specifies CASSLSGGANTEAFF.

This clone has just one count. The chain joins TRBV27 to TRBJ1-1; 10 nucleotides align to TRBD1. V lost 5 bases, J lost 0 bases, and 3 bases stayed unmatched. The germline gives CDR1 MNHEY, CDR2 SMNVEV (reference sequence). The CDR3 has 15 residues. This chain's CDR3 is CASSAGQGMNTEAFF. CDR3 nucleotide sequence: TGTGCCAGCAGTGCGGGACAGGGGATGAACACTGAAGCTTTCTTT.

V is TRBV10-3 and J is TRBJ2-3; TRBD1 matches 9 bases. The CDR3 is 14 amino acids. CDR1 is ENHRY, CDR2 SYGVKD, per germline. V trimming: 6 bases; J trimming: 4 bases; junction bases outside the gene matches: 5. CDR3 in DNA: TGTGCCATCAGGCCGGGACAGGGATCAGATACGCAGTATTTT. Protein: CAIRPGQGSDTQYF.

The V gene is TRBV7-9, the J gene TRBJ2-2, with TRBD1 identical over 12 bases. The trim removed 5 bases at V and 5 bases at J, leaving 6 bases unmatched. CDR3 length: 16 residues. CDR1 is SEHNR, CDR2 FQNEAQ, per germline (reference sequence). As DNA, the CDR3 is TGTGCCAGCAGCCCCGGGACAGGGGGCTGGACCGGGGAGCTGTTTTTT. Residues: CASSPGTGGWTGELFF.

There are a few counts of this clone. The V call is TRBV5-1, the J call TRBJ1-3; D is uncertain. The CDR3 sequence is 13 residues long. CDR1 and CDR2 (germline): SGHRS, YFSETQ. V lost 3 bases and J 8 bases, leaving 12 bases between the germline ends. CDR3 in DNA: TGCGCCAGCAGCTCGGTGGAGGGCCACACCATATATTTT. Protein: CASSSVEGHTIYF.

This clone occurred once. The chain employs TRBV6-5 and TRBJ2-5; D not resolved. The DNA end is a closer match to TRBJ2-7, so the J assignment may be wrong. The CDR3 spans 14 residues. Germline V gene sequence: CDR1 MNHEY, CDR2 SVGAGI. The CDR3 protein is CASSYSSESYEQYF. CDR3 nucleotide sequence: TGTGCCAGCAGTTACTCGTCCGAATCCTACGAGCAGTACTTC.

This clone has just a few counts. The J gene is TRBJ1-6, the V gene TRBV19, with 9 nucleotides matching TRBD1. Germline V gene sequence: CDR1 LNHDA, CDR2 SQIVND (reference sequence). V lost 2 bases and J lost 7; bases outside the gene matches: 6. The CDR3 loop spans 16 amino acids. The CDR3 sequence: CASSITGGSGNSPLHF. In DNA, the CDR3 is TGTGCCAGTAGTATAACAGGGGGCTCGGGAAATTCACCCCTCCACTTT.